This record concerns one TCR beta chain sequence. The sample comes from a study of blood T cell repertoires in COVID-19. Whole-study context: Whether acute or convalescent, the COVID-19 samples came from the United States, Italy and Spain. The cDNA or gDNA used as material had been derived from T cells, B-cell-depleted T cells, or PBMCs.

Produced via immunoSEQ multiplex PCR; TCRdb's table is partial and in-frame only. The sample has nearly 110,000 clones, about 89% seen once. V dropped 3 bases and J dropped 0; count of bases not matched to a gene: 5. This CDR3 has 17 amino acids. Germline CDR1 and CDR2: MNHEY and SMNVEV (reference sequence). J is TRBJ2-2 and V is TRBV27, with TRBD2 matching over 9 bases. The sample was peripheral blood. This receptor was identified in a man aged 40-49 years with active or convalescent COVID-19. The CDR3 spells CASSLPVAGANTGELFF. The DNA for the CDR3 is TGTGCCAGCAGTTTGCCGGTAGCGGGAGCGAACACCGGGGAGCTGTTTTTT.